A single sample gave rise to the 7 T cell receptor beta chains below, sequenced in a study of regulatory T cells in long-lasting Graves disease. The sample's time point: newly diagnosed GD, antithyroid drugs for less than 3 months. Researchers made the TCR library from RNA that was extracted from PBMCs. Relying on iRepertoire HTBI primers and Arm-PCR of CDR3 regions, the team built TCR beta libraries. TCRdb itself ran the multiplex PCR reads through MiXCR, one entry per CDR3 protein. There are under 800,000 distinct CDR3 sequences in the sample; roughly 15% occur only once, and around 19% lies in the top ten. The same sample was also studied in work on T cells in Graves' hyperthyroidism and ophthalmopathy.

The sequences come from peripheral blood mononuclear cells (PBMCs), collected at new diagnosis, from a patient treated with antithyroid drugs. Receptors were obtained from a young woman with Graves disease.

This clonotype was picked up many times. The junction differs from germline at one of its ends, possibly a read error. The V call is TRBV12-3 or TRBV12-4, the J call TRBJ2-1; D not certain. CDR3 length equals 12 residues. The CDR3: CASSSRLVVVYF. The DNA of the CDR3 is TGTGCCAGCAGTTCCCGGTTAGTCGTAGTTTACTTC.

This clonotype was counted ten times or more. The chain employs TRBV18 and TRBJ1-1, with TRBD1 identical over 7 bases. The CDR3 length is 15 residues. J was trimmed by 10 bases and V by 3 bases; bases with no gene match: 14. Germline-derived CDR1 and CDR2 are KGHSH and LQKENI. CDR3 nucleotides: TGTGCCAGCTCACCGGTTCTCCAGGGGGGAAGCGGAGCTTTCTTT. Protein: CASSPVLQGGSGAFF. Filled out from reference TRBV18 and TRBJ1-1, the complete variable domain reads NAGVMQNPRHLVRRRGQEARLRCSPMKGHSHVYWYRQLPEEGLKFMVYLQKENIIDESGMPKERFSAEFPKEGPSILRIQQVVRGDSAAYFCASSPVLQGGSGAFFGQGTRLTVV.

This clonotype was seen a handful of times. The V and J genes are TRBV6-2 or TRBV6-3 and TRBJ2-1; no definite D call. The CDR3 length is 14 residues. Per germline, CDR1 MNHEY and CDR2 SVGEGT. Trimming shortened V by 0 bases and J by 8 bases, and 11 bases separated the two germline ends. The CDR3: CASSYSIGYDEQFF. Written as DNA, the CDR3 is TGTGCCAGCAGTTACTCGATCGGTTATGATGAGCAGTTCTTC.

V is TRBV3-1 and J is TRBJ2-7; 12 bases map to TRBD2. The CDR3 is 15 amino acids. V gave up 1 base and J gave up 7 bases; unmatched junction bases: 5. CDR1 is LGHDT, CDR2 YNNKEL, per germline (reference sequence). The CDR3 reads CASSQVPSGGGEQYF. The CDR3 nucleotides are TGTGCCAGCAGCCAAGTGCCTAGCGGGGGGGGTGAGCAGTACTTC.

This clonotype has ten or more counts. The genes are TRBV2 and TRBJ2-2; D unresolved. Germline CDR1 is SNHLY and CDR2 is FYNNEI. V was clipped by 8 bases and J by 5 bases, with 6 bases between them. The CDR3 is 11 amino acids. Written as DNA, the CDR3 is TGTGCCAGCCTCAGAACCGGGGAGCTGTTTTTT. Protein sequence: CASLRTGELFF.

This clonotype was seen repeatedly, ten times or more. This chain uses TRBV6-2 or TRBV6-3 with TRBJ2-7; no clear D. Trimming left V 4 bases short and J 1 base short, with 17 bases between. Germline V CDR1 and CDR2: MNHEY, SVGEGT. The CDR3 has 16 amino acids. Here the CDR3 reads CASSSVSSYISYEQYF. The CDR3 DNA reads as TGTGCCAGCAGTTCCGTTAGTTCCTATATATCCTACGAGCAGTACTTC.

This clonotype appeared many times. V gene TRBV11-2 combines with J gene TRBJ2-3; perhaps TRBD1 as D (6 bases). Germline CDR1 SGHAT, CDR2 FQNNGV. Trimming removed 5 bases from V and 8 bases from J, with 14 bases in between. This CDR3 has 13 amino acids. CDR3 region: CASSPNRDATQYF. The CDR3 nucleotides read TGTGCCAGCAGCCCGAACAGGGATGCTACGCAGTATTTT.